What follows are 25 T cell receptor beta chains derived from one specimen sequenced in a study of blood T cell repertoires in COVID-19. Sequenced by immunoSEQ multiplex PCR; TCRdb stores in-frame clones only, minus some. The sample includes 200,000 or so clones, roughly nine tenths of them seen just once. Sequencing was performed on peripheral blood. The receptors come from a man between 70 and 80 years old with active or convalescent COVID-19.

The chain links TRBV5-1 to TRBJ1-4; D call uncertain. CDR1 and CDR2 (germline): SGHRS, YFSETQ. This CDR3 has 13 amino acids. V lost 1 base and J 8 bases, leaving 9 bases between the germline ends. For the CDR3, the DNA is TGCGCCAGCAGCTTGTCTCCTGTGGAAAAACTGTTTTTT. Translated, it gives CASSLSPVEKLFF.

This chain links TRBV18 with TRBJ1-1, with D perhaps matching TRBD1 (6 bases). The CDR3 runs 13 residues. Trimming took off 4 bases at V and 4 bases at J, with 10 bases between the two ends. Per germline, CDR1 KGHSH and CDR2 LQKENI. CDR3: CASSRQEATEAFF. The CDR3 coding sequence is TGTGCCAGCTCACGACAGGAGGCCACTGAAGCTTTCTTT.

The V call is TRBV3-1 (or the pseudogene TRBV3-2), the J call TRBJ2-7; 8 bases map to TRBD1. This CDR3 has 16 amino acids. Germline CDR1 reads LGHDT; CDR2 reads YNNKEL (reference sequence). Germline trimming cut 2 bases from V and 0 bases from J; bases unmatched to any gene: 6. The DNA of the CDR3 is TGTGCCAGCAGCCAAACAGGGGGTAAGGACTCCTACGAGCAGTACTTC. Translated: CASSQTGGKDSYEQYF.

The rearrangement uses TRBV2 and TRBJ2-1; D is unresolved. Germline values: CDR1 SNHLY, CDR2 FYNNEI. The CDR3 sequence is 13 residues long. Trimming removed 11 bases from V and 0 bases from J, with 11 bases in between. CDR3 sequence reads: CASSLRSYNEQFF. CDR3 DNA: TGTGCCTCCTCACTCCGCTCCTACAATGAGCAGTTCTTC.

This chain uses TRBV30 with TRBJ2-5; tentative D call: TRBD1 (5 bases). The V end lost 0 bases, the J end lost 4 bases, and 9 bases lay between the germline ends. Germline CDR1 reads GTSNPN; CDR2 reads SVGIG (reference sequence). The CDR3 is 13 residues long. The CDR3 nucleotides read TGTGCCTGGAGTGTTCAGGGTATAGAGACCCAGTACTTC. Its translation is CAWSVQGIETQYF.

This clone was counted once. The chain employs TRBV6-5 and TRBJ2-2; D call uncertain. Trimming pared 5 bases from V and 5 bases from J, leaving 6 bases between. The V gene's germline CDR1 is MNHEY and CDR2 SVGAGI. The CDR3 is 12 amino acids. CDR3 loop: CASSRRTGELFF. The CDR3 DNA reads as TGTGCCAGCAGTCGGCGGACCGGGGAGCTGTTTTTT.

V usage is TRBV28 and J usage is TRBJ1-1; D gene uncertain. The CDR3 covers 11 residues. Germline assignment: CDR1 MDHEN and CDR2 SYDVKM. The V gene lost 10 bases and the J gene lost 11 bases, with 17 bases spanning the gap. The CDR3 reads CATKNSALAFF. CDR3 coding DNA: TGTGCCACCAAGAACTCCGCGTTGGCTTTCTTT.

The J gene is TRBJ1-1, the V gene TRBV19; D might be TRBD1 (6 bases). CDR1 is LNHDA, CDR2 SQIVND, per germline (reference sequence). The CDR3 loop spans 15 amino acids. The V and J ends lost 5 bases and 0 bases respectively, with 13 bases between them. The CDR3 region is CASSSRTDMNTEAFF. The CDR3 nucleotides read TGTGCCAGTAGTTCTCGGACAGATATGAACACTGAAGCTTTCTTT.

This chain links TRBV27 with TRBJ2-3, with D tentatively TRBD1 (5 bases). V gave up 2 bases and J gave up 0 bases, with 15 bases separating them. CDR3 length: 17 amino acids. Germline CDR1 MNHEY, CDR2 SMNVEV (reference sequence). CDR3 DNA sequence: TGTGCCAGCAGTTTAAACAGGAATCACATTAGCACAGATACGCAGTATTTT. Its protein is CASSLNRNHISTDTQYF.

V and J are TRBV4-2 and TRBJ2-7; TRBD2 agrees at 11 bases. This CDR3 has 14 residues. V lost 4 bases to trimming and J lost 3 bases; unmatched junction nucleotides: 2. CDR1 and CDR2 from the germline V gene are LGHNA and YNFKEQ. The CDR3 DNA follows: TGTGCCAGCAGCCTGACTAGCGGGAACTACGAGCAGTACTTC. Residues: CASSLTSGNYEQYF.

This clone was recorded once. The chain uses TRBV27 and TRBJ2-3; 8 bases map to TRBD2. The CDR3 extends over 14 amino acids. V dropped 7 bases and J dropped 5; count of bases not matched to a gene: 8. CDR1 is MNHEY and CDR2 is SMNVEV in the germline V gene (reference sequence). For the CDR3, the DNA is TGTGCCAGCAACCCGGGAGGGAGGAAAGATACGCAGTATTTT. Translated: CASNPGGRKDTQYF.

The chain is built from TRBV3-1 (or the pseudogene TRBV3-2) and TRBJ1-6; 7 bases align to TRBD1. The CDR3 spans 16 residues. CDR1 and CDR2 from the germline V gene are LGHDT and YNNKEL (reference sequence). The J segment lost 7 bases and the V segment lost 0 bases, leaving 6 bases of the junction unmatched. CDR3 in DNA: TGTGCCAGCAGCCAAGATGGTCCAGGGGGAAATTCACCCCTCCACTTT. It is translated as CASSQDGPGGNSPLHF.

The chain couples TRBV10-3 to TRBJ2-1, with D possibly matching TRBD1 (6 bases). The CDR3 contains 18 residues. CDR1 is ENHRY and CDR2 is SYGVKD in the germline V gene. Trimming shortened V by 3 bases and J by 0 bases, and 18 bases separated the two germline ends. The CDR3 DNA follows: TGTGCCATCAGTGACCCCCTTCACAGGGATAGCTCCTACAATGAGCAGTTCTTC. Translation: CAISDPLHRDSSYNEQFF.

The chain carries TRBV5-1 and TRBJ2-5, with 10 bases matching TRBD2. With 2 bases clipped from V and 5 bases from J, the junction kept 6 bases outside the gene matches. CDR1 is SGHRS, CDR2 YFSETQ, per germline. The CDR3 covers 15 residues. CDR3 residues: CASSFRAGGHETQYF. DNA of the CDR3: TGCGCCAGCAGCTTCCGAGCGGGGGGGCACGAGACCCAGTACTTC. The full variable domain, its missing parts supplied by reference TRBV5-1 and TRBJ2-5, is KAGVTQTPRYLIKTRGQQVTLSCSPISGHRSVSWYQQTPGQGLQFLFEYFSETQRNKGNFPGRFSGRQFSNSRSEMNVSTLELGDSALYLCASSFRAGGHETQYFGPGTRLLVL.

The V gene is TRBV7-6, the J gene TRBJ1-1; the D gene is possibly TRBD1 (5 bases). CDR3 length: 16 residues. The V gene lost 2 bases and the J gene lost 0 bases, with 13 bases spanning the gap. Germline CDR1 SGHVS, CDR2 FNYEAQ. The CDR3 is CASSLNQVGVNTEAFF. The CDR3 DNA reads as TGTGCCAGCAGCTTAAATCAGGTAGGGGTGAACACTGAAGCTTTCTTT.

This chain links TRBV7-8 with TRBJ2-2, with D hard to call. The CDR3 runs 13 residues. Germline CDR1 is SGHVS and CDR2 is FQNEAQ. The ends were cut back, 5 bases at V and 5 bases at J, with 9 bases in the middle. The CDR3 is CASSPARTGELFF. The CDR3, as DNA: TGTGCCAGCAGCCCTGCTCGGACCGGGGAGCTGTTTTTT.

This chain joins TRBV21-1 and TRBJ2-7; the table's D call, TRBD2, was not checked against the DNA. TRBV21-1 is a pseudogene. This CDR3 region has 14 residues. DNA of the CDR3: TGTGCCAGCAGCAAAACTGGAGACTCCTACGAGCAGTACTTC. Translated: CASSKTGDSYEQYF.

The chain is built from TRBV7-9 and TRBJ2-1; D not resolved. The V end was cut by 4 bases, the J end by 6 bases, with 4 bases between. CDR1 is SEHNR and CDR2 is FQNEAQ in the germline V gene (reference sequence). The CDR3 is 11 residues long. The CDR3 is CASSSSNEQFF. In nucleotides, the CDR3 is TGTGCCAGCAGCTCTAGCAATGAGCAGTTCTTC.

V and J are TRBV5-4 and TRBJ1-6; D is undetermined. The CDR3 has 15 residues. Germline V CDR1 and CDR2: SGHNT, YYREEE (reference sequence). V dropped 0 bases and J dropped 6 bases, with 10 bases sitting between them. CDR3 sequence: CASSLVSGLNSPLHF. For the CDR3, the DNA is TGTGCCAGCAGCTTGGTGTCAGGTCTTAATTCACCCCTCCACTTT.

This clone was seen just once. The chain carries TRBV28 and TRBJ1-4, with 9 bases lining up with TRBD1. From germline, CDR1 is MDHEN and CDR2 SYDVKM. This CDR3 contains 15 residues. Trimming took 5 bases from V and 8 from J; bases not matched to a gene: 9. The CDR3 coding sequence is TGTGCCAGCAGTAATCAGGGGACAGGGCGCGAAAAACTGTTTTTT. Its protein is CASSNQGTGREKLFF.

The rearrangement links TRBV7-9 to TRBJ2-5, with D possibly being TRBD1 (6 bases). This CDR3 spans 15 amino acids. Trimming stripped 3 bases from V and 5 bases from J, with 16 bases between. Germline lookup yields CDR1 SEHNR and CDR2 FQNEAQ (reference sequence). The CDR3 reads CASSFLGTLMETQYF. In DNA, the CDR3 is TGTGCCAGCAGCTTTTTGGGGACACTTATGGAGACCCAGTACTTC.

The chain carries TRBV7-9 and TRBJ1-2; D not resolved. V lost 0 bases to trimming and J lost 12 bases, with 11 bases between them. Germline-derived CDR1 and CDR2 are SEHNR and FQNEAQ (reference sequence). The CDR3 sequence is 12 residues long. The CDR3 region has the DNA TGTGCCAGCAGCTTAGCGGGCAGAGCCGACACCTTC. This sequence encodes CASSLAGRADTF.

V usage is TRBV30 and J usage is TRBJ2-2; 11 nucleotides line up with TRBD2. This CDR3 is 19 amino acids long. Looked up from germline, CDR1 is GTSNPN and CDR2 is SVGIG (reference sequence). V trimming: 4 bases; J trimming: 0 bases; junction bases outside the gene matches: 13. The CDR3 sequence is CAWNGLGTSGRSNTGELFF. DNA of the CDR3: TGTGCCTGGAATGGCCTGGGGACTAGCGGACGGTCGAACACCGGGGAGCTGTTTTTT.

V usage is TRBV28 and J usage is TRBJ2-5, with 9 bases lining up with TRBD1. The CDR3 loop spans 13 amino acids. Germline values: CDR1 MDHEN, CDR2 SYDVKM. The V segment lost 8 bases and the J segment 4 bases; nucleotides outside the gene matches: 5. CDR3: CASLGDRVETQYF. The CDR3 DNA is TGTGCCAGCTTGGGGGACAGGGTAGAGACCCAGTACTTC.

This rearrangement joins TRBV7-6 to TRBJ2-7; D might be TRBD1 (5 bases). Germline loops: CDR1 SGHVS, CDR2 FNYEAQ. This CDR3 contains 17 residues. The V gene lost 1 base and the J gene lost 2 bases, with 18 bases spanning the gap. CDR3 in amino acids: CASSLEWGSPRPYEQYF. CDR3 sequence (DNA): TGTGCCAGCAGCTTAGAATGGGGCTCCCCGAGGCCCTACGAGCAGTACTTC.